The rows below give T cell receptor beta chains drawn from one sample of a study of shared T cell receptors in the human thymus. Assay used: immunoSEQ multiplex PCR; TCRdb lists only in-frame clones, some missing. The sample has under 850,000 clones; over 75% are singletons. These data also featured in a second study, about human thymus T cells.

The sample was thymocytes. These receptor sequences come from a boy under three years old with a congenital heart defect. Both conserved end residues are part of each CDR3. The D gene is left open where the match is weak. Rows may omit the clone size; those that give it use once, few, many or a size class.

clone_size: NA; v_call: TRBV5-1; cdr3_length: 14; j_call: TRBJ2-7; d_call: NA; cdr3_nt: TGCGCCAGCAGCTGGGGGACTCCCCCCTACGAGCAGTACTTC; cdr3_aa: CASSWGTPPYEQYF
clone_size: NA; v_call: TRBV27; cdr3_length: 17; j_call: TRBJ2-1; d_call: NA; cdr3_nt: TGTGCCAGCAAAGGGGAGCCTTGGGGGCGGGTTCGACATGAGCAGTTCTTC; cdr3_aa: CASKGEPWGRVRHEQFF
clone_size: NA; v_call: TRBV27; cdr3_length: 14; j_call: TRBJ2-3; d_call: TRBD2; cdr3_nt: TGTGCCAGCAGTTCCGAGCGGGACACAGATACGCAGTATTTT; cdr3_aa: CASSSERDTDTQYF
clone_size: once; v_call: TRBV7-8; cdr3_length: 14; j_call: TRBJ2-7; d_call: NA; cdr3_nt: TGTGCCAGCAGCTCAGACGGGGGAGCCTACGAGCAGTACTTC; cdr3_aa: CASSSDGGAYEQYF
clone_size: NA; v_call: TRBV11-2; cdr3_length: 19; j_call: TRBJ2-1; d_call: TRBD2; cdr3_nt: TGTGCCAGCAGCTTAGATCTTGACGGGCTAGCGGGAGTTGGAGATGAGCAGTTCTTC; cdr3_aa: CASSLDLDGLAGVGDEQFF
clone_size: NA; v_call: TRBV9; cdr3_length: 15; j_call: TRBJ2-4; d_call: NA; cdr3_nt: TGTGCCAGCGGAGGGGCCCCGAGAGCCAAAAACATTCAGTACTTC; cdr3_aa: CASGGAPRAKNIQYF
clone_size: NA; v_call: TRBV27; cdr3_length: 15; j_call: TRBJ2-5; d_call: NA; cdr3_nt: TGTGCCAGCAGGGCCGGGAAAAAGCATCAGGAGACCCAGTACTTC; cdr3_aa: CASRAGKKHQETQYF
clone_size: NA; v_call: TRBV27; cdr3_length: 14; j_call: TRBJ2-1; d_call: NA; cdr3_nt: TGTGCCAGCAGTTTCCGGGACACTAACAATGAGCAGTTCTTC; cdr3_aa: CASSFRDTNNEQFF
clone_size: NA; v_call: TRBV4-3; cdr3_length: 15; j_call: TRBJ2-7; d_call: TRBD2; cdr3_nt: TGCGCCAGCAGCCAAGAAACGGGAGGTTCCTACGAGCAGTACTTC; cdr3_aa: CASSQETGGSYEQYF
clone_size: few; v_call: TRBV6-4; cdr3_length: 14; j_call: TRBJ2-2; d_call: NA; cdr3_nt: TGTGCCAGCAGTGCGAGGGAGAACACCGGGGAGCTGTTTTTT; cdr3_aa: CASSARENTGELFF
clone_size: NA; v_call: TRBV27; cdr3_length: 14; j_call: TRBJ1-1; d_call: NA; cdr3_nt: TGTGCCAGCAGTTCCACAGGGTACGACACTGAAGCTTTCTTT; cdr3_aa: CASSSTGYDTEAFF
clone_size: NA; v_call: TRBV7-2; cdr3_length: 17; j_call: TRBJ2-2; d_call: TRBD2; cdr3_nt: TGTGCCAGCAGCTCAGCCCCGGCGGGAGGCCACACCGGGGAGCTGTTTTTT; cdr3_aa: CASSSAPAGGHTGELFF
clone_size: NA; v_call: TRBV2; cdr3_length: 14; j_call: TRBJ2-7; d_call: NA; cdr3_nt: TGTGCCAGCAGTGAAAGGGTACCCACGGGGGAGCAGTACTTC; cdr3_aa: CASSERVPTGEQYF
clone_size: NA; v_call: TRBV4-3; cdr3_length: 17; j_call: TRBJ2-7; d_call: NA; cdr3_nt: TGCGCCAGCAGCCAAGAGGGCACAGCAATACCCCCCTACGAGCAGTACTTC; cdr3_aa: CASSQEGTAIPPYEQYF
clone_size: NA; v_call: TRBV4-2; cdr3_length: 15; j_call: TRBJ2-5; d_call: NA; cdr3_nt: TGTGCCAGCAGCCAAACCCGGGTCAGCCAAGAGACCCAGTACTTC; cdr3_aa: CASSQTRVSQETQYF
clone_size: NA; v_call: TRBV12-2; cdr3_length: 15; j_call: TRBJ2-1; d_call: NA; cdr3_nt: TGTGCAAGTCGTAATAAGCGGAAAATCTACAATGAGCAGTTCTTC; cdr3_aa: CASRNKRKIYNEQFF
clone_size: NA; v_call: TRBV4-3; cdr3_length: 17; j_call: TRBJ2-3; d_call: TRBD2; cdr3_nt: TGCGCCAGCAGCCAAGAAGGGCTAGCGGGGCTCACAGATACGCAGTATTTT; cdr3_aa: CASSQEGLAGLTDTQYF
clone_size: NA; v_call: TRBV10-3; cdr3_length: 15; j_call: TRBJ1-3; d_call: NA; cdr3_nt: TGTGCCATCAGTGCCAAGGGGGACTCTGGAAACACCATATATTTT; cdr3_aa: CAISAKGDSGNTIYF
clone_size: NA; v_call: TRBV4-2; cdr3_length: 16; j_call: TRBJ2-7; d_call: TRBD2; cdr3_nt: TGTGCCAGCAGCCAAGCCCCGCGGGGGAACTCCTACGAGCAGTACTTC; cdr3_aa: CASSQAPRGNSYEQYF
clone_size: NA; v_call: TRBV2; cdr3_length: 16; j_call: TRBJ2-3; d_call: TRBD2; cdr3_nt: TGTGCCAGCAGTGGCGGTAGCGGGAGGGCACTGAATACGCAGTATTTT; cdr3_aa: CASSGGSGRALNTQYF
clone_size: NA; v_call: TRBV27; cdr3_length: 15; j_call: TRBJ1-5; d_call: NA; cdr3_nt: TGTGCCAGCAGTTTTCGGAAGGGGCACAATCAGCCCCAGCATTTT; cdr3_aa: CASSFRKGHNQPQHF
clone_size: NA; v_call: TRBV9; cdr3_length: 14; j_call: TRBJ2-5; d_call: NA; cdr3_nt: TGTGCCAGCAGCGAAAGACACCTACAAGAGACCCAGTACTTC; cdr3_aa: CASSERHLQETQYF
clone_size: NA; v_call: TRBV5-4; cdr3_length: 19; j_call: TRBJ2-6; d_call: NA; cdr3_nt: TGTGCCAGCAGCCCGGAGGGTCCAGGGAGATACTCTGGGGCCAACGTCCTGACTTTC; cdr3_aa: CASSPEGPGRYSGANVLTF
clone_size: NA; v_call: TRBV13; cdr3_length: 17; j_call: TRBJ2-1; d_call: NA; cdr3_nt: TGTGCCAGCAGCTTACTGGGCGCGCCTCGCTCCTACAATGAGCAGTTCTTC; cdr3_aa: CASSLLGAPRSYNEQFF
clone_size: NA; v_call: TRBV6-1; cdr3_length: 13; j_call: TRBJ1-2; d_call: TRBD1; cdr3_nt: TGTGCCAGCAGTGGGGACAGGCTCTATGGCTACACCTTC; cdr3_aa: CASSGDRLYGYTF
clone_size: NA; v_call: TRBV7-8; cdr3_length: 16; j_call: TRBJ2-3; d_call: NA; cdr3_nt: TGTGCCAGCAGCTTAGGCCACAGCCTTAGCACAGATACGCAGTATTTT; cdr3_aa: CASSLGHSLSTDTQYF
clone_size: once; v_call: TRBV6-1; cdr3_length: 15; j_call: TRBJ2-1; d_call: TRBD2; cdr3_nt: TGTGCCAGCAGTGCGGGGGGAGGGGTACACAATGAGCAGTTCTTC; cdr3_aa: CASSAGGGVHNEQFF
clone_size: NA; v_call: TRBV25-1; cdr3_length: 16; j_call: TRBJ2-7; d_call: TRBD2; cdr3_nt: TGTGCCAGCAGTGAATATTTGTTGAGGACTAGCGGCGAGCAGTACTTC; cdr3_aa: CASSEYLLRTSGEQYF
clone_size: NA; v_call: TRBV28; cdr3_length: 15; j_call: TRBJ2-7; d_call: NA; cdr3_nt: TGTGCCAGCAGTTTTTACCCCAGGCAGGGCTACGAGCAGTACTTC; cdr3_aa: CASSFYPRQGYEQYF
clone_size: once; v_call: TRBV29-1; cdr3_length: 19; j_call: TRBJ2-7; d_call: TRBD2; cdr3_nt: TGCGCGGCGTTGAAGATCTTGGGACTAGCGGGACAGGCTGAGTACGAGCAGTACTTC; cdr3_aa: CAALKILGLAGQAEYEQYF
clone_size: NA; v_call: TRBV27; cdr3_length: 16; j_call: TRBJ2-3; d_call: TRBD2; cdr3_nt: TGTGCCAGCTCGTTGGGGCGGGAGTGGGTCACAGATACGCAGTATTTT; cdr3_aa: CASSLGREWVTDTQYF
clone_size: NA; v_call: TRBV28; cdr3_length: 14; j_call: TRBJ2-1; d_call: NA; cdr3_nt: TGTGCCAGTTCTCAGGCCCCCACGAACAATGAGCAGTTCTTC; cdr3_aa: CASSQAPTNNEQFF
clone_size: NA; v_call: TRBV7-9; cdr3_length: 15; j_call: TRBJ2-1; d_call: TRBD2; cdr3_nt: TGTGCCAGCAGCTTTAGCGGGAGGGCCGACAATGAGCAGTTCTTC; cdr3_aa: CASSFSGRADNEQFF
clone_size: NA; v_call: TRBV19; cdr3_length: 14; j_call: TRBJ1-3; d_call: TRBD1; cdr3_nt: TGTGCCAGCCGTACAGGGGGCGCTGGAAACACCATATATTTT; cdr3_aa: CASRTGGAGNTIYF
clone_size: NA; v_call: TRBV28; cdr3_length: 15; j_call: TRBJ2-3; d_call: TRBD2; cdr3_nt: TGTGCCAGCAGTCCGACTAGCGGAAGCACAGATACGCAGTATTTT; cdr3_aa: CASSPTSGSTDTQYF
clone_size: NA; v_call: TRBV28; cdr3_length: 14; j_call: TRBJ1-1; d_call: NA; cdr3_nt: TGTGCCAGCAGGGGTCCGGGGGGGAACACTGAAGCTTTCTTT; cdr3_aa: CASRGPGGNTEAFF
clone_size: NA; v_call: TRBV6-6; cdr3_length: 15; j_call: TRBJ2-7; d_call: TRBD1; cdr3_nt: TGTGCCAGCAGACCCGGGACAGGCAACTCCTACGAGCAGTACTTC; cdr3_aa: CASRPGTGNSYEQYF
clone_size: once; v_call: TRBV29-1; cdr3_length: 14; j_call: TRBJ1-1; d_call: TRBD1; cdr3_nt: TGCAGCGTTCAGGGGGCAGATTTGGGCACTGAAGCTTTCTTT; cdr3_aa: CSVQGADLGTEAFF
clone_size: NA; v_call: TRBV28; cdr3_length: 16; j_call: TRBJ2-7; d_call: TRBD1; cdr3_nt: TGTGCCAGCACCGCTGGTAGGGACAGGGGCTCCTACGAGCAGTACTTC; cdr3_aa: CASTAGRDRGSYEQYF
clone_size: NA; v_call: TRBV19; cdr3_length: 14; j_call: TRBJ2-3; d_call: NA; cdr3_nt: TGTGCCAGTAGTAGAGGGGGGGACACAGATACGCAGTATTTT; cdr3_aa: CASSRGGDTDTQYF
clone_size: NA; v_call: TRBV12-5; cdr3_length: 19; j_call: TRBJ1-1; d_call: TRBD1; cdr3_nt: TGTGCTAGTGGTTTCGTTTATGGGACAGGGGGCGAGAAGAACACTGAAGCTTTCTTT; cdr3_aa: CASGFVYGTGGEKNTEAFF
clone_size: NA; v_call: TRBV14; cdr3_length: 17; j_call: TRBJ2-1; d_call: TRBD2; cdr3_nt: TGTGCCAGCAGCCAAGCTCCGACTAGCGGGTTATACAATGAGCAGTTCTTC; cdr3_aa: CASSQAPTSGLYNEQFF
clone_size: NA; v_call: TRBV4-1; cdr3_length: 13; j_call: TRBJ2-7; d_call: NA; cdr3_nt: TGCGCCAGCAGCCTGATAGCGGAAGCCCCCGTGTACTTC; cdr3_aa: CASSLIAEAPVYF
clone_size: NA; v_call: TRBV4-3; cdr3_length: 14; j_call: TRBJ2-1; d_call: NA; cdr3_nt: TGCGCCAGCAGCCAAGATGGTGATAGTAGTGAGCAGTTCTTC; cdr3_aa: CASSQDGDSSEQFF
clone_size: NA; v_call: TRBV7-9; cdr3_length: 11; j_call: TRBJ2-7; d_call: TRBD1; cdr3_nt: TGTGCCAGCAGCTTAAAGGGGGCTCGGTACTTC; cdr3_aa: CASSLKGARYF
clone_size: few; v_call: TRBV5-4; cdr3_length: 13; j_call: TRBJ2-7; d_call: NA; cdr3_nt: TGTGCCAGCAGCTCGGGACTCGGCAACGAGCAGTACTTC; cdr3_aa: CASSSGLGNEQYF
clone_size: NA; v_call: TRBV12-5; cdr3_length: 13; j_call: TRBJ2-2; d_call: NA; cdr3_nt: TGTGCTAGTGGTTTGGTACGGACAGGGGAGCTGTTTTTT; cdr3_aa: CASGLVRTGELFF
clone_size: NA; v_call: TRBV12-5; cdr3_length: 13; j_call: TRBJ2-6; d_call: NA; cdr3_nt: TGTGCTAGTGGGTTAACTGGGGCCAACGTCCTGACTTTC; cdr3_aa: CASGLTGANVLTF
clone_size: NA; v_call: TRBV11-2; cdr3_length: 15; j_call: TRBJ2-6; d_call: NA; cdr3_nt: TGTGCCAGCAGCCATCCCAGCTCTGGGGCCAACGTCCTGACTTTC; cdr3_aa: CASSHPSSGANVLTF
clone_size: NA; v_call: TRBV6-5; cdr3_length: 15; j_call: TRBJ2-1; d_call: TRBD2; cdr3_nt: TGTGCCAGCAGTACAGGACTAGCGGGGGACAATGAGCAGTTCTTC; cdr3_aa: CASSTGLAGDNEQFF
clone_size: once; v_call: TRBV7-2; cdr3_length: 13; j_call: TRBJ1-2; d_call: TRBD1; cdr3_nt: TGTGCCAGCAGAATTACAGGGGGAGGAGGCTACACCTTC; cdr3_aa: CASRITGGGGYTF